This is a list of T cell receptor beta chains from one sample in a study of blood T cell repertoires in COVID-19. Profiled with immunoSEQ multiplex PCR; TCRdb holds only in-frame clones, not every one. Of fewer than 20,000 clones in the sample, roughly 82% were seen once. Source material: peripheral blood. The receptor source for this set is a man at least 80 years old with active COVID-19. Both conserved end residues are part of each CDR3.

J gene: TRBJ2-1; CDR3 length: 14; V gene: TRBV24-1; CDR3 protein: CATSDLLTVDEQFF
J gene: TRBJ2-6; CDR3 length: 18; V gene: TRBV5-6; CDR3 protein: CASSLQTGPYSGANVLTF
J gene: TRBJ2-1; CDR3 length: 15; V gene: TRBV6-5; CDR3 protein: CASSPSGRAYNEQFF
J gene: TRBJ1-2; CDR3 length: 14; V gene: TRBV28; CDR3 protein: CASSFPYSGYGYTF
J gene: TRBJ2-7; CDR3 length: 13; V gene: TRBV3-1/TRBV3-2; CDR3 protein: CASSQGTGLLRYF
J gene: TRBJ2-7; CDR3 length: 14; V gene: TRBV3-1/TRBV3-2; CDR3 protein: CASSPSDQAHEQYF
J gene: TRBJ2-1; CDR3 length: 15; V gene: TRBV3-1/TRBV3-2; CDR3 protein: CASSRRDRVLFGQFF
J gene: TRBJ1-1; CDR3 length: 15; V gene: TRBV27; CDR3 protein: CATKGTGILNTEAFF
J gene: TRBJ2-1; CDR3 length: 15; V gene: TRBV4-1; CDR3 protein: CASSQGPGQYNEQFF
J gene: TRBJ2-7; CDR3 length: 12; V gene: TRBV11-2; CDR3 protein: CASSLYSYEQYF
J gene: TRBJ2-5; CDR3 length: 13; V gene: TRBV30; CDR3 protein: CAWSDTVQETQYF
J gene: TRBJ2-1; CDR3 length: 15; V gene: TRBV4-1; CDR3 protein: CASRPQRETYNEQFF
J gene: TRBJ2-6; CDR3 length: 13; V gene: TRBV28; CDR3 protein: CATTRGGANVLTF
J gene: TRBJ2-2; CDR3 length: 13; V gene: TRBV7-9; CDR3 protein: CASSFGGIGELFF
J gene: TRBJ2-7; CDR3 length: 14; V gene: TRBV5-1; CDR3 protein: CASSPGGKSGEQYF
J gene: TRBJ2-7; CDR3 length: 11; V gene: TRBV7-9; CDR3 protein: CASSPFYEQYF
J gene: TRBJ2-7; CDR3 length: 17; V gene: TRBV27; CDR3 protein: CASSQLVSGTGLYEQYF
J gene: TRBJ2-1; CDR3 length: 17; V gene: TRBV5-1; CDR3 protein: CASSLARTSWVLNEQFF
J gene: TRBJ2-2; CDR3 length: 17; V gene: TRBV9; CDR3 protein: CASSVAGSGTNTGELFF
J gene: TRBJ1-2; CDR3 length: 14; V gene: TRBV5-1; CDR3 protein: CASSLELQGNGYTF
J gene: TRBJ2-3; CDR3 length: 14; V gene: TRBV12-5; CDR3 protein: CASGGDYNTDTQYF
J gene: TRBJ2-7; CDR3 length: 12; V gene: TRBV2; CDR3 protein: CASSETLYEQYF
J gene: TRBJ2-3; CDR3 length: 15; V gene: TRBV5-4; CDR3 protein: CASSLGDYRTDTQYF
J gene: TRBJ2-2; CDR3 length: 15; V gene: TRBV18; CDR3 protein: CASSGLGTGHLELFF
J gene: TRBJ2-2; CDR3 length: 14; V gene: TRBV6-1; CDR3 protein: CASNEQTNTGELFF
J gene: TRBJ2-4; CDR3 length: 11; V gene: TRBV19; CDR3 protein: CASIGGHIQYF
J gene: TRBJ1-2; CDR3 length: 17; V gene: TRBV28; CDR3 protein: CASGRGSQPAANYGYTF